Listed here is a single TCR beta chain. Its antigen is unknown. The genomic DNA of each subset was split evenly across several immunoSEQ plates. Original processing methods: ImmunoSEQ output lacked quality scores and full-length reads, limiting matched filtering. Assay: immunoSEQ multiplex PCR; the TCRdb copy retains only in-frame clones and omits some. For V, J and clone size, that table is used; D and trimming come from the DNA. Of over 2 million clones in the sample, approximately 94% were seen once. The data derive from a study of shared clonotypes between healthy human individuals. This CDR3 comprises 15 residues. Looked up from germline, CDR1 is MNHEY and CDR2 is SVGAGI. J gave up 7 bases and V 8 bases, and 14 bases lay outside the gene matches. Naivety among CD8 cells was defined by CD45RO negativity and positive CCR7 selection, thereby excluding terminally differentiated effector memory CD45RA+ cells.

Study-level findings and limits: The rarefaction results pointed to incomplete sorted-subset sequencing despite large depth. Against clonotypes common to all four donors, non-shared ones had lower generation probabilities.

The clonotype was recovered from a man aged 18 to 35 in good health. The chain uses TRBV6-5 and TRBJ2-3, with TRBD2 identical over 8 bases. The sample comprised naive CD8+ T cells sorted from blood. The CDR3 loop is CASSPHGAGGYTQYF. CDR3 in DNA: TGTGCCAGCTCCCCCCATGGGGCGGGAGGATATACGCAGTATTTT.